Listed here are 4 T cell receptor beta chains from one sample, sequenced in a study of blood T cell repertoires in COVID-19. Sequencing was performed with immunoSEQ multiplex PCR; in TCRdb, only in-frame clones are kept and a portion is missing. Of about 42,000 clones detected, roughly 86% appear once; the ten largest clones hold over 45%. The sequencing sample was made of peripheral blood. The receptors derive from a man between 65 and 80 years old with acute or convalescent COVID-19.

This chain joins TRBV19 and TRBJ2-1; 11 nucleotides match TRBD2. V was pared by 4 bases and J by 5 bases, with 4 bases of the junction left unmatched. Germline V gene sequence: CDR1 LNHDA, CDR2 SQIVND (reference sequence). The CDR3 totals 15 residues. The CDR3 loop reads CASSNRTSGHNEQFF. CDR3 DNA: TGTGCCAGTAGTAACCGGACTAGCGGGCACAATGAGCAGTTCTTC.

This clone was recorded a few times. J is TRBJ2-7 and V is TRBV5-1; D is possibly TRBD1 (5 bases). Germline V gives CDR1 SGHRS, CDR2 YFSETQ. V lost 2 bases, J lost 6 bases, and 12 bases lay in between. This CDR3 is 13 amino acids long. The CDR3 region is CASSLRTSGEQYF. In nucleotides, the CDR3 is TGCGCCAGCAGCTTAAGGACATCGGGCGAGCAGTACTTC.

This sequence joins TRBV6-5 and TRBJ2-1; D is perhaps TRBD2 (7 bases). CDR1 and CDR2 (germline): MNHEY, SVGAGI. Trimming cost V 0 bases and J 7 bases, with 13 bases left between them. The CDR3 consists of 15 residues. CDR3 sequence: CASSYSVAGANEQFF. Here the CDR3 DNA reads TGTGCCAGCAGTTACTCAGTCGCGGGGGCGAATGAGCAGTTCTTC.

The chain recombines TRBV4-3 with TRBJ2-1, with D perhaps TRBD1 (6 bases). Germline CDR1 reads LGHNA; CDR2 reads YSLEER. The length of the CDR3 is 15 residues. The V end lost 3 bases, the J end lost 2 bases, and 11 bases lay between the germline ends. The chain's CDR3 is CASSQDSYTYNEQFF. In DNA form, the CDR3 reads TGCGCCAGCAGCCAGGACAGCTATACCTACAATGAGCAGTTCTTC.